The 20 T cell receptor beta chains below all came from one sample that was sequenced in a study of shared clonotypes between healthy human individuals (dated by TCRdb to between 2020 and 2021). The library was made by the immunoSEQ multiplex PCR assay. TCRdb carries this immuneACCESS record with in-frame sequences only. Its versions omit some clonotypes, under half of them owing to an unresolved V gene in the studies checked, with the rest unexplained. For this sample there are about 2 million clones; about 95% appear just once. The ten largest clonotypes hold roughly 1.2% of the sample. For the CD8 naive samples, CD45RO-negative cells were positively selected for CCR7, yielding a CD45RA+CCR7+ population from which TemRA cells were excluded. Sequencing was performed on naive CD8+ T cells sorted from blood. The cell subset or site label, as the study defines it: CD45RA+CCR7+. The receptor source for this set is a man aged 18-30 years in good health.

The CDR3 protein is CASTPGEAGAINNEQFF. DNA of the CDR3: TGTGCCAGCACCCCCGGCGAGGCGGGGGCCATAAACAATGAGCAGTTCTTC. The rearrangement links TRBV5-4 to TRBJ2-1, with D maybe TRBD2 (7 bases). CDR3 length: 17 residues. Trimming took off 6 bases at V and 5 bases at J, with 24 bases between the two ends. Germline CDR1 SGHNT, CDR2 YYREEE (reference sequence).

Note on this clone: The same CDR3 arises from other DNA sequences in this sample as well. CDR3 region: CASSIDLAGSYEQYF. CDR3 nucleotides: TGTGCCAGTAGTATAGACTTAGCGGGATCCTACGAGCAGTACTTC. This chain links TRBV19 with TRBJ2-7; 8 bases align to TRBD2. V trimming: 0 bases; J trimming: 1 base; junction bases outside the gene matches: 2. The CDR3 length is 15 residues. Germline values: CDR1 LNHDA, CDR2 SQIVND (reference sequence).

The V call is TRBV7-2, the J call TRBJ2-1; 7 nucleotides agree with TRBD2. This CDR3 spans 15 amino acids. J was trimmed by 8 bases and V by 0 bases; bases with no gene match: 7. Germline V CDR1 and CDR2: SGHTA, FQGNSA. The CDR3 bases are TGTGCCAGCAGCTTAGCGCTCGGGGGGAGGGATGAGCAGTTCTTC. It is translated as CASSLALGGRDEQFF. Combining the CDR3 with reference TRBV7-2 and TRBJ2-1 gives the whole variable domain GAGVSQSPSNKVTEKGKDVELRCDPISGHTALYWYRQSLGQGLEFLIYFQGNSAPDKSGLPSDRFSAERTGGSVSTLTIQRTQQEDSAVYLCASSLALGGRDEQFFGPGTRLTVL.

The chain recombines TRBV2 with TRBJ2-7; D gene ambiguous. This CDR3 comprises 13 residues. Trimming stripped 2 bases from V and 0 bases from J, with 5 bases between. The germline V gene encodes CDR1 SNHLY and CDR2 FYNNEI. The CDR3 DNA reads TGTGCCAGCAGTGAAACTACCTCCTACGAGCAGTACTTC. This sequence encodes CASSETTSYEQYF.

The DNA for the CDR3 is TGTGCCAGCAGCGTAGAGGGCGAGCGGGGGGGCGATGAGCAGTTCTTC. Translating gives CASSVEGERGGDEQFF. The rearrangement uses TRBV9 and TRBJ2-1; 10 bases map to TRBD2. The CDR3 runs to 16 residues. Unmatched junction bases numbered 8, after V lost 0 bases and J lost 8 bases. Germline V CDR1 and CDR2: SGDLS, YYNGEE.

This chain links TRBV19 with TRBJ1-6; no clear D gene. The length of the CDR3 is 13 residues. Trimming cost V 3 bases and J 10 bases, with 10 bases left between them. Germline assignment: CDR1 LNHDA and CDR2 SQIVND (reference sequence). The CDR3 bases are TGTGCCAGTAGTATCTTGGTGACCTCACCCCTCCACTTT. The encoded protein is CASSILVTSPLHF.

DNA of the CDR3: TGTGCCAGCAGTTACTTCGGGGACAGACGGGGCTACACCTTC. This translates into CASSYFGDRRGYTF. The genes are TRBV6-5 and TRBJ1-2, with 7 bases matching TRBD1. This CDR3 is 14 amino acids long. With 1 base clipped from V and 8 bases from J, the junction kept 7 bases outside the gene matches. Germline V gives CDR1 MNHEY, CDR2 SVGAGI.

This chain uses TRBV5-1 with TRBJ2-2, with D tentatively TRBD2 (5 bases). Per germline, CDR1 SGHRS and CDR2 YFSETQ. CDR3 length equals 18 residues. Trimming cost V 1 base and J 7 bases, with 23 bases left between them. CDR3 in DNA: TGCGCCAGCAGCTTGTCGGATGAGGGTCTTCGATCGATCGGGGAGCTGTTTTTT. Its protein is CASSLSDEGLRSIGELFF.

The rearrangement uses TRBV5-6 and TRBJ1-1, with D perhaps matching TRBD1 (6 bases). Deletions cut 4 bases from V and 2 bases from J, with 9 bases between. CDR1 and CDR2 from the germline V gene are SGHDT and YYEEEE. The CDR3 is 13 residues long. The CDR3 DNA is TGTGCCAGCAGCCAGGGGACAAACACTGAAGCTTTCTTT. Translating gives CASSQGTNTEAFF.

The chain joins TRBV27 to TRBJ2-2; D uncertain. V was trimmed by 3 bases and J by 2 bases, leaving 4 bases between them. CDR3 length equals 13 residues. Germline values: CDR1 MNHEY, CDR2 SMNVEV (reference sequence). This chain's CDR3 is CASSFHNTGELFF. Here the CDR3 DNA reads TGTGCCAGCAGTTTCCATAACACCGGGGAGCTGTTTTTT.

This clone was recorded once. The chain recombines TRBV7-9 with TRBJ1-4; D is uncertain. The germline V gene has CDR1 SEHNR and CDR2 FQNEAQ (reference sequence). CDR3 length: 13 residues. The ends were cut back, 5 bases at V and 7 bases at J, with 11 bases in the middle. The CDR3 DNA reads TGTGCCAGCAGCACGACTGAGTCTGAAAAACTGTTTTTT. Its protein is CASSTTESEKLFF. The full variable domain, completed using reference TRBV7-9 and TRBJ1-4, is DTGVSQNPRHKITKRGQNVTFRCDPISEHNRLYWYRQTLGQGPEFLTYFQNEAQLEKSRLLSDRFSAERPKGSFSTLEIQRTEQGDSAMYLCASSTTESEKLFFGSGTQLSVL.

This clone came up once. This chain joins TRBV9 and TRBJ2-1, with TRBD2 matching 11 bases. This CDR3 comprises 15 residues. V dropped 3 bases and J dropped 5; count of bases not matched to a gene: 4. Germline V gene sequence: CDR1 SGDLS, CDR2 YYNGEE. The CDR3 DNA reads TGTGCCAGCAGCGACACTAGCGGGAGAGACAATGAGCAGTTCTTC. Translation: CASSDTSGRDNEQFF.

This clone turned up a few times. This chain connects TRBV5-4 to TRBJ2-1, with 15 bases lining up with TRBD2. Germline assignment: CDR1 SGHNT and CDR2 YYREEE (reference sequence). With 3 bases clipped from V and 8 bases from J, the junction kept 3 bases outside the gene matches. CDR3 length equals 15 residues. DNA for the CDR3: TGTGCCAGCAGCTCCTGGACTAGCGGGAGGGATGAGCAGTTCTTC. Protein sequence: CASSSWTSGRDEQFF.

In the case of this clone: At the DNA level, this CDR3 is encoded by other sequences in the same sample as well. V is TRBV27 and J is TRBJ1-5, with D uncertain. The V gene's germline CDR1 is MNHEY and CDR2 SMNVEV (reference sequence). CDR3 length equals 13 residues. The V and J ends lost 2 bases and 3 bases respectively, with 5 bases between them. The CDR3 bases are TGTGCCAGCAGTTTAATTTCCAATCAGCCCCAGCATTTT. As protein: CASSLISNQPQHF.

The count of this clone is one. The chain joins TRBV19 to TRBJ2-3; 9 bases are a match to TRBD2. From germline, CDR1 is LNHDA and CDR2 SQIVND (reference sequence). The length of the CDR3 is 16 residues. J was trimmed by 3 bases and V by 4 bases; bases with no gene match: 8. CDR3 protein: CASSTPGTSLTDTQYF. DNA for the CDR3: TGTGCCAGTAGTACACCCGGGACTAGCTTGACAGATACGCAGTATTTT.

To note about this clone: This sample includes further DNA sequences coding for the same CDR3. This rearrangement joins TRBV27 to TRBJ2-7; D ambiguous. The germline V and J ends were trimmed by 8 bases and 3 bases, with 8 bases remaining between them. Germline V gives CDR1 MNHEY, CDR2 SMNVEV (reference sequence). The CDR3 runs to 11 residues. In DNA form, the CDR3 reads TGTGCCAGCTCCGATTACTACGAGCAGTACTTC. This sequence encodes CASSDYYEQYF.

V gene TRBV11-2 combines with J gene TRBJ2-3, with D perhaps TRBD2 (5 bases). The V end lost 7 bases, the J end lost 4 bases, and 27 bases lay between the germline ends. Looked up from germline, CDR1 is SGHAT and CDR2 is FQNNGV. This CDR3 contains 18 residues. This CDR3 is CASISEGRDSLPPDTQYF. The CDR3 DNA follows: TGTGCCAGCATCTCAGAGGGTAGGGATAGCCTCCCCCCAGATACGCAGTATTTT.

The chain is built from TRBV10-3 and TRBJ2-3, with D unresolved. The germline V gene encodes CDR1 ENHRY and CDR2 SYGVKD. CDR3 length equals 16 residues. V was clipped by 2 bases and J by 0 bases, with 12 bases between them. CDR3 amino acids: CAISELRISSTDTQYF. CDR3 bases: TGTGCCATCAGTGAGCTACGCATTTCAAGCACAGATACGCAGTATTTT.

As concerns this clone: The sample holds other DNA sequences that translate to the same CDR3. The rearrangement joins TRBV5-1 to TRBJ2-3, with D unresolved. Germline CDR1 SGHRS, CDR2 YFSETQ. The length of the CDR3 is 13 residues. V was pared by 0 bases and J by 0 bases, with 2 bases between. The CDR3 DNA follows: TGCGCCAGCAGCTTGGCCAGCACAGATACGCAGTATTTT. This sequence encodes CASSLASTDTQYF.

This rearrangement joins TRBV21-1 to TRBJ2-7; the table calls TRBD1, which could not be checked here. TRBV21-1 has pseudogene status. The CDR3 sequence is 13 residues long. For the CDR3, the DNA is TGTGCCAGAGCCAGGGTTTTCTCCTACGAGCAGTACTTC. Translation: CARARVFSYEQYF.